This TCR beta chain was sequenced in a study of OX40 agonist ivuxolimab in advanced cancers. Overall study: Each patient was given ivuxolimab into a vein every 2 weeks, at 0.01 to 10 mg/kg.

Assay used: immunoSEQ multiplex PCR; TCRdb lists only in-frame clones, some missing. The table lists over 50,000 clones, around 89% of them singletons. From germline, CDR1 is SNHLY and CDR2 FYNNEI. The CDR3 runs to 15 residues. V trimming: 7 bases; J trimming: 1 base; junction bases outside the gene matches: 9. The input for sequencing was CD4+ or CD8+ T cells sorted from blood, taken in a trial of the OX40 agonist ivuxolimab. This receptor was taken from an adult with an advanced solid tumor such as melanoma, head and neck, liver or kidney cancer. The chain links TRBV2 to TRBJ1-1; 7 nucleotides line up with TRBD1. The CDR3 spells CASKASKGANTEAFF. In nucleotides, the CDR3 is TGTGCCAGCAAAGCTAGTAAGGGGGCGAACACTGAAGCTTTCTTT.